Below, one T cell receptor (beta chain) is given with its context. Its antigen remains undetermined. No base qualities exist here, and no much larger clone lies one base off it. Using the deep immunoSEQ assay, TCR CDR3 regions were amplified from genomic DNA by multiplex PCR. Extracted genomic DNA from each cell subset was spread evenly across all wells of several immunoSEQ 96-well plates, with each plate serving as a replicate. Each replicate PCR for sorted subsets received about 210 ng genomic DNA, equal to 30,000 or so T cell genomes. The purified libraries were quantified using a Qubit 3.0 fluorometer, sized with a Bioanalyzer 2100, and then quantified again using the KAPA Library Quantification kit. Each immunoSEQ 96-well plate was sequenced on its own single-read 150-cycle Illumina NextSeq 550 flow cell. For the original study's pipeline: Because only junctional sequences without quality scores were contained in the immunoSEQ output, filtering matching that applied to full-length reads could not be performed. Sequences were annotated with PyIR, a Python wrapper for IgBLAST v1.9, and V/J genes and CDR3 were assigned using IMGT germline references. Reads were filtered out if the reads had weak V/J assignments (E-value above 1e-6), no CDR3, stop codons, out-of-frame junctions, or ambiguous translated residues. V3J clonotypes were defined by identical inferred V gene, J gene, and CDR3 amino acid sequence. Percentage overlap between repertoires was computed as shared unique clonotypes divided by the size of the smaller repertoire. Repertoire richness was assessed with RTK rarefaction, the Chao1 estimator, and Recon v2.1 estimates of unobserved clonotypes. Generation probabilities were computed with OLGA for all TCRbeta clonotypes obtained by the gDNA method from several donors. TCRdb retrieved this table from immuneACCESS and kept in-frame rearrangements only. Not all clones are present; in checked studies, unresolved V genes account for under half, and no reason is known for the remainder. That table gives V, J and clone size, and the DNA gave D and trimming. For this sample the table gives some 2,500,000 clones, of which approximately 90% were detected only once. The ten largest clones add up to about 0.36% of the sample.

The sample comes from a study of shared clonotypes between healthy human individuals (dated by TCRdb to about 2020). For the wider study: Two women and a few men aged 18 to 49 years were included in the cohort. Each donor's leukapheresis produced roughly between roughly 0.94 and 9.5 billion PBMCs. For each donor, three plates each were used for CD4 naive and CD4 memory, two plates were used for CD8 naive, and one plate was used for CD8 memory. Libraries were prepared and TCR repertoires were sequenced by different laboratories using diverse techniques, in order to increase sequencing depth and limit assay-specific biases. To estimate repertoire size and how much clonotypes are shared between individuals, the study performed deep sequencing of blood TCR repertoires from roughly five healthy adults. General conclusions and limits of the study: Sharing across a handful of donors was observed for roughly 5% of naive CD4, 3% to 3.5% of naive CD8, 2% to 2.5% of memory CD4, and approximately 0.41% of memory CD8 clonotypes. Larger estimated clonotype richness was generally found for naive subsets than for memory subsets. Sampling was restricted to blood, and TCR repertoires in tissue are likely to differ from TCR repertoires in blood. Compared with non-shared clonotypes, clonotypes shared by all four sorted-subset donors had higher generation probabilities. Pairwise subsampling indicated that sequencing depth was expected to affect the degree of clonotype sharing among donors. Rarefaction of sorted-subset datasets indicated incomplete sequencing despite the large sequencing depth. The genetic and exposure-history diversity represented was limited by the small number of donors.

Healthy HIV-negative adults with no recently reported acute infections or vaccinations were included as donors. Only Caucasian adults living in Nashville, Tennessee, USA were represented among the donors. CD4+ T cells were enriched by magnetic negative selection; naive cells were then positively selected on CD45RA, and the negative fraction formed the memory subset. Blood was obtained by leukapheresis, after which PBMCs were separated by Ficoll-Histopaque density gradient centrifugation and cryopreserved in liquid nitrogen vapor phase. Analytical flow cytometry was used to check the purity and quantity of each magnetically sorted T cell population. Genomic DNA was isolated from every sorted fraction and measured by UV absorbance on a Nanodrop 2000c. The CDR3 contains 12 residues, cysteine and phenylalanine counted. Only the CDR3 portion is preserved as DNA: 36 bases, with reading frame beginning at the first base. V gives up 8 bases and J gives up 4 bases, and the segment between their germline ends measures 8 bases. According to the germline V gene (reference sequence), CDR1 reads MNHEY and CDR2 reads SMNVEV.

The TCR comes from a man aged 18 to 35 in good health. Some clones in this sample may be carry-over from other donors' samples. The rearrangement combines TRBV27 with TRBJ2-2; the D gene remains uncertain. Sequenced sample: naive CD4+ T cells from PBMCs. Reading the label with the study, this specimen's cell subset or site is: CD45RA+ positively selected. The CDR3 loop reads CASPWGTGELFF. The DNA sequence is TGTGCCAGCCCCTGGGGCACCGGGGAGCTGTTTTTT.